This T cell receptor (beta chain) is from a study of monozygotic twins with inflammatory bowel disease. Study-wide findings and caveats: Lower TCRbeta diversity (inverse Simpson) was seen in IBD patients than in healthy co-twins.

TCRdb processed the 5' RACE reads again and assigns one entry to each CDR3 protein, with no DNA. This listing includes about 380,000 distinct CDR3 sequences. The CDR3 is 17 residues long. Germline lookup yields CDR1 SNHLY and CDR2 FYNNEI. In the case of this clonotype: The target antigen is unknown.

This chain links TRBV2 with TRBJ2-3; as DNA is missing, the TRBD2 call by TCRdb cannot be tested. Material for sequencing was blood. The receptor's source is a human donor with ulcerative colitis or Crohn's disease, or a healthy co-twin of an affected twin (not recorded which). CDR3 loop: CASSLAKTSRSTDTQYF.